A selection of T cell receptor beta chains follows, all from one sample in a study of beta chain features in type 1 diabetes. The data were produced by immunoSEQ multiplex PCR, yet TCRdb's version contains in-frame clones alone and is incomplete. This table holds more than 130,000 clones, about 7.1% found once. Sequenced: central memory CD4+ T cells from blood. The receptor set was obtained from a woman aged 30 to 39 in good health. Each CDR3 is given with its conserved first and last residue. D genes are given only for firm matches. The size field is filled for only some rows; it gives once, few, many or a size class.

v_gene	d_gene	abundance	j_gene	CDR3nt	CDR3aa
TRBV9	TRBD1	-	TRBJ1-5	TGTGCCAGCAGCGAGGGACAGGGGAAGGGTCAGCCCCAGCATTTT	CASSEGQGKGQPQHF
TRBV27	-	few	TRBJ1-5	TGTGCCAGCAGTTTACGGGGGGAGTTATATAGCAATCAGCCCCAGCATTTT	CASSLRGELYSNQPQHF
TRBV27	TRBD2	few	TRBJ2-5	TGTGCCAGCAGTTCCTCTAGCGGGGGGATACAAGAGACCCAGTACTTC	CASSSSSGGIQETQYF
TRBV5-1	-	-	TRBJ2-7	TGCGCCAGCAGCTTGGCCGGGACCTACGAGCAGTACTTC	CASSLAGTYEQYF
TRBV4-3	TRBD1	few	TRBJ2-3	TGCGCCAGCAGCCAAGACCCAGGGGGTCCTGGCACAGATACGCAGTATTTT	CASSQDPGGPGTDTQYF
TRBV19	TRBD2	-	TRBJ2-4	TGTGCCAGTGAGACTAGCGGGAGTTTGGAAAACATTCAGTACTTC	CASETSGSLENIQYF
TRBV6-5	TRBD2	few	TRBJ2-7	TGTGCCAGCAGAACCTTAGCGGGAGAGGATCACGAGCAGTACTTC	CASRTLAGEDHEQYF
TRBV7-2	-	many	TRBJ2-7	TGTGCCAGCAGCTTAACTAGAACGGGCGAGCAGTACTTC	CASSLTRTGEQYF
TRBV7-9	-	-	TRBJ2-7	TGTGCCAGCAGCCTCCTAGGGGGGGCCGGATGGGGCGAGCAGTACTTC	CASSLLGGAGWGEQYF
TRBV5-1	-	few	TRBJ2-7	TGCGCCAGGCCGTCTTGCGGTGCCTACGAGCAGTACTTC	CARPSCGAYEQYF
TRBV7-9	-	-	TRBJ2-3	TGTGCCACCGACGAGTTCGGCGGGGATACGCAGTATTTT	CATDEFGGDTQYF
TRBV7-2	-	few	TRBJ2-3	TGTGCCAGCAGCCCACCCCCCTCACTGGATACGCAGTATTTT	CASSPPPSLDTQYF
TRBV18	-	few	TRBJ2-5	TGTGCCAGCTCACCAGGCCAGGGTGAGACCCAGTACTTC	CASSPGQGETQYF
TRBV7-3	-	-	TRBJ1-1	TGTGCCAGCAGCTCCGGGGGGCCGAACACTGAAGCTTTCTTT	CASSSGGPNTEAFF
TRBV19	TRBD1	few	TRBJ2-1	TGTGCCAGTAGTGGAGGACAGGGTCTCAAGGAGCAGTTCTTC	CASSGGQGLKEQFF
TRBV7-9	-	few	TRBJ1-1	TGTGCCAGCAGCTCTTACGGTAAATTCGAAGCTTTCTTT	CASSSYGKFEAFF
TRBV7-2	-	-	TRBJ2-1	TGTGCCAGCAGCGTAGGGACAGCGGGGGTCAATGAGCAGTTCTTC	CASSVGTAGVNEQFF
TRBV2	TRBD2	few	TRBJ2-3	TGTGCCAGCAGGGCTCTAGCGGGCCGCACAGATACGCAGTATTTT	CASRALAGRTDTQYF
TRBV7-9	-	many	TRBJ2-7	TGTGCCAGCAGCTTAGCGGGAGGCCCCTACGAGCAGTACTTC	CASSLAGGPYEQYF
TRBV2	TRBD1	few	TRBJ2-2	TGTGCCAGCAGGAGGGACAGGGGGAACACCGGGGAGCTGTTTTTT	CASRRDRGNTGELFF
TRBV11-2	TRBD1	-	TRBJ2-1	TGTGCCAGCAGCTTAGCAGGGGGCGGCGATGAGCAGTTCTTC	CASSLAGGGDEQFF
TRBV7-2	TRBD1	-	TRBJ2-2	TGTGCCAGCAGCTTAGACAGGGGCACCGGGGAGCTGTTTTTT	CASSLDRGTGELFF
TRBV4-1	TRBD1	few	TRBJ2-1	TGCGCCAGCAGCCAAGATCGATGGACAGGTGGGACAAAGAATGAGCAGTTCTTC	CASSQDRWTGGTKNEQFF
TRBV6-6	-	-	TRBJ2-1	TGTGCCAGCAGTTACGGCGGGATAGACGGCAATGAGCAGTTCTTC	CASSYGGIDGNEQFF
TRBV19	-	-	TRBJ1-4	TGTGCCAGTAGTATTTGGACCCAGGGGAATGAAAAACTGTTTTTT	CASSIWTQGNEKLFF
TRBV28	-	-	TRBJ2-2	TGTGCCAGCAGGGAACCGGGGATAAGAACCGGGGAGCTGTTTTTT	CASREPGIRTGELFF
TRBV18	TRBD1	few	TRBJ2-5	TGTGCCAGCTCACCACCGGGACAGGGCACCCAAGAGACCCAGTACTTC	CASSPPGQGTQETQYF
TRBV11-2	-	few	TRBJ2-4	TGTGCCAGCAGCTTAGCTCGGGGAACCCGGGGCAAAAACATTCAGTACTTC	CASSLARGTRGKNIQYF
TRBV4-2	-	few	TRBJ1-3	TGTGCCAGCAGCCAAGAACTCACCAGTGGGAGGGGTCACACCATATATTTT	CASSQELTSGRGHTIYF
TRBV7-2	TRBD2	few	TRBJ2-1	TGTGCCAGCAGGACTTATAGCGGGAGGGCGGTTGAGCAGTTCTTC	CASRTYSGRAVEQFF
TRBV7-3	TRBD2	few	TRBJ2-3	TGTGCCAGCAGCTTCCTAGCGGGAGAGGGAGATACGCAGTATTTT	CASSFLAGEGDTQYF
TRBV7-2	TRBD2	many	TRBJ2-7	TGTGCCAGCAGCCGACCGGGAGGGCTCGACGAGCAGTACTTC	CASSRPGGLDEQYF
TRBV10-3	TRBD2	few	TRBJ2-7	TGTGCCATCAGTGAGACTGACGGGACTAGCGGGAGGGTAGGCTCCTACGAGCAGTACTTC	CAISETDGTSGRVGSYEQYF
TRBV29-1	-	many	TRBJ2-5	TGCAGCGTTCGGGACTCACAAGAGACCCAGTACTTC	CSVRDSQETQYF
TRBV7-2	-	-	TRBJ1-5	TGTGCCAGCAGCCGGGGGGGCAATCAGCCCCAGCATTTT	CASSRGGNQPQHF
TRBV7-9	TRBD2	-	TRBJ2-2	TGTGCCAGCAGCTTAGCCCTAGCGGGAGCTGGATTCGGGGAGCTGTTTTTT	CASSLALAGAGFGELFF
TRBV7-2	-	few	TRBJ2-7	TGTGCCAGCAGCTTAGGGGGAGGGGGGCGGAACGAGCAGTACTTC	CASSLGGGGRNEQYF
TRBV6-5	-	few	TRBJ2-1	TGTGCCAGCAGTTACTCGACTGGCGCAGCCCGCAATGAGCAGTTCTTC	CASSYSTGAARNEQFF
TRBV30	TRBD1	many	TRBJ1-2	TGTGCCTGGACGCAATACAGGGGGCCCGGCTATGGCTACACCTTC	CAWTQYRGPGYGYTF
TRBV7-9	-	many	TRBJ1-2	TGTGCCAGCAGCTTCCCGGCCGGACCGGGGGGCTACACCTTC	CASSFPAGPGGYTF
TRBV4-2	-	-	TRBJ1-5	TGTGCCAGCAGCCCGGACAGTAATCAGCCCCAGCATTTT	CASSPDSNQPQHF
TRBV5-4	TRBD2	few	TRBJ2-5	TGTGCCAGCAGCCCTGGACTAGCGGGAGGGGTGGAGACCCAGTACTTC	CASSPGLAGGVETQYF
TRBV9	-	few	TRBJ2-3	TGTGCCAGCAGCGTAGCTTTGCGGAACACAGATACGCAGTATTTT	CASSVALRNTDTQYF
TRBV7-2	-	few	TRBJ2-1	TGTGCCAGCAGCTTGGGAGTGACGGCGGGACGTGCCGATGAGCAGTTCTTC	CASSLGVTAGRADEQFF
TRBV7-2	TRBD2	-	TRBJ2-7	TGTGCCAGCAGCCGAAGCCTAGCGGGAGGGCCGGTGCCCTACGAGCAGTACTTC	CASSRSLAGGPVPYEQYF
TRBV10-3	-	few	TRBJ2-1	TGTGCCATCAGTGAGTGGGCCGGAAGCTCCTACAATGAGCAGTTCTTC	CAISEWAGSSYNEQFF
TRBV5-1	TRBD2	-	TRBJ2-3	TGCGCCAGCAGCTTTACTAGCGGCTACACAGATACGCAGTATTTT	CASSFTSGYTDTQYF
TRBV5-1	TRBD1	-	TRBJ2-7	TGCGCCAGCAGCTTGGAAGGGACAGCCTACGAGCAGTACTTC	CASSLEGTAYEQYF
TRBV5-1	-	few	TRBJ2-4	TGCGCCAGCAGCTTCGAGGGAACCAAAAACATTCAGTACTTC	CASSFEGTKNIQYF
TRBV7-2	TRBD1	-	TRBJ2-7	TGTGCCAGCAGGAAGACAGGGGTCCCCTACGAGCAGTACTTC	CASRKTGVPYEQYF
TRBV4-2	TRBD1	few	TRBJ2-7	TGTGCCAGCAGCCAAGAGGCGACAGGGAACTACGAGCAGTACTTC	CASSQEATGNYEQYF
TRBV7-3	-	-	TRBJ2-6	TGTGCCAGCAGCTTTCCCGCGGGGGCCAACGTCCTGACTTTC	CASSFPAGANVLTF
TRBV18	TRBD1	few	TRBJ1-2	TGTGCCAGCTCACCACGGGACAGCGATGGCTACACCTTC	CASSPRDSDGYTF
TRBV7-3	TRBD2	-	TRBJ2-1	TGTGCCAGCAGCCCACTAGCGGGAGCGCCCAATGAGCAGTTCTTC	CASSPLAGAPNEQFF
TRBV7-2	TRBD1	few	TRBJ1-5	TGTGCCAGCAGCTCCAGACAGGGGTTTCAGCCCCAGCATTTT	CASSSRQGFQPQHF
TRBV2	TRBD2	-	TRBJ2-1	TGTGCCAGCAGCCGTCTAGCGGTAACCTACAATGAGCAGTTCTTC	CASSRLAVTYNEQFF
TRBV9	-	many	TRBJ1-2	TGTGCCAGCAGCGCCCGGGAGGGCCGGGGTGGCTACACCTTC	CASSAREGRGGYTF
TRBV29-1	-	few	TRBJ2-1	TGCAGCGTTGAATTGGCGTTTACTAGCAGATACAATGAGCAGTTCTTC	CSVELAFTSRYNEQFF
TRBV2	TRBD2	few	TRBJ2-5	TGTGCCAACCCGGGACTAGCGGGGCAAGAGACCCAGTACTTC	CANPGLAGQETQYF